Listed here are 21 T cell receptor beta chains from one sample, sequenced in a study of T cell repertoires in cytomegalovirus infection. These TCRs' antigens remain unknown. MiXCR, run by TCRdb on the reads, gives a single entry per CDR3 protein. The table has approximately 300,000 distinct CDR3 sequences, around 29% seen once. Sequenced material: cultured PBMCs, taken from culture after CMV antigen stimulation. The source of these receptors is a human donor in good health (CMV status not recorded). Some clones in this sample may be carry-over from other donors' samples.

Only a few counts were recorded for this clonotype. The rearrangement uses TRBV28 and TRBJ1-1; the D gene is possibly TRBD1 (5 bases). The CDR3 has 18 amino acids. The V gene lost 7 bases and the J gene lost 0 bases, with 24 bases spanning the gap. From germline, CDR1 is MDHEN and CDR2 SYDVKM. The CDR3 here is CASNGGIKPPMMNTEAFF. CDR3 coding DNA: TGTGCCAGCAACGGGGGGATCAAGCCGCCTATGATGAACACTGAAGCTTTCTTT.

The V call is TRBV28, the J call TRBJ1-1, with a possible D match to TRBD1 (5 bases). Germline loops: CDR1 MDHEN, CDR2 SYDVKM. CDR3 length: 13 amino acids. Trimming cost V 7 bases and J 2 bases, with 11 bases left between them. Here the CDR3 DNA reads TGTGCCAGCACCTGGACACCAAACACTGAAGCTTTCTTT. It translates to CASTWTPNTEAFF.

The CDR3 spells CASTWGGYNSPLHF. DNA for the CDR3: TGTGCCAGCACTTGGGGGGGGTATAATTCACCCCTCCACTTT. The gene calls are TRBV12-3 or TRBV12-4 and TRBJ1-6; maybe TRBD1 (5 bases). The ends were cut back, 7 bases at V and 4 bases at J, with 11 bases in the middle. The CDR3 loop spans 14 amino acids.

This clonotype has a handful of counts. The chain links TRBV30 to TRBJ2-7; possible D gene TRBD2, 5 bases. V was cut by 0 bases and J by 2 bases, with 17 bases left in between. From germline, CDR1 is GTSNPN and CDR2 SVGIG (reference sequence). The CDR3 contains 16 residues. The CDR3 region has the DNA TGTGCCTGGAGTGTACTTAGACGGGAAAGCCCCTACGAGCAGTACTTC. Its translation: CAWSVLRRESPYEQYF.

This chain connects TRBV19 to TRBJ1-4, with D unresolved. CDR1 is LNHDA and CDR2 is SQIVND in the germline V gene (reference sequence). The CDR3 totals 15 residues. V was shortened by 8 bases and J by 0 bases, with 13 bases between the two germline ends. DNA of the CDR3: TGTGCCAGTTCGCTCGACACTGCAACTAATGAAAAACTGTTTTTT. Residues: CASSLDTATNEKLFF.

The V call is TRBV4-2, the J call TRBJ2-2; D might be TRBD1 or TRBD2, each matching 5 bases. The CDR3 has 17 residues. V lost 1 base to trimming and J lost 2 bases, with 14 bases between them. The germline CDR1 and CDR2 sequences are LGHNA and YNFKEQ. In DNA, the CDR3 is TGTGCCAGCAGCCAAGCGAGCGAGGGGCAAAACACCGGGGAGCTGTTTTTT. Translating it yields CASSQASEGQNTGELFF.

This rearrangement joins TRBV20-1 to TRBJ2-2, with TRBD1 matching over 8 bases. This CDR3 is 15 amino acids long. From germline, CDR1 is DFQATT and CDR2 SNEGSKA (reference sequence). J was trimmed by 0 bases and V by 4 bases; bases with no gene match: 4. CDR3 nucleotide sequence: TGCAGTGCTACTTTACAGGGGGCGAACACCGGGGAGCTGTTTTTT. Its translation: CSATLQGANTGELFF.

V gene TRBV12-5 combines with J gene TRBJ2-1, with 9 bases aligning to TRBD1. This CDR3 is 14 amino acids long. Germline values: CDR1 LGHNT, CDR2 FRNRAP. V dropped 7 bases and J dropped 7; count of bases not matched to a gene: 8. The CDR3 DNA reads TGTGCTAGTGAAGGGACAGGGAGATGGAATGAGCAGTTCTTC. Residues: CASEGTGRWNEQFF.

This chain joins TRBV24-1 and TRBJ2-2, with D tentatively TRBD1 (5 bases). V was trimmed by 4 bases and J by 4 bases, leaving 12 bases between them. The CDR3 runs to 15 residues. Germline V gives CDR1 KGHDR, CDR2 SFDVKD. The CDR3 DNA follows: TGTGCCACCAGTGAGGATGGACACTTCACCGGGGAGCTGTTTTTT. Protein: CATSEDGHFTGELFF.

The chain links TRBV6-1 to TRBJ2-1, with 12 bases fitting TRBD2. Per germline, CDR1 MNHNS and CDR2 SASEGT. This CDR3 region has 16 residues. After removal of 5 bases from V and 8 bases from J, the junction contained 10 bases not matched to a gene. The CDR3 DNA reads as TGTGCCAGCAGTTTCGGACTAGCGGGAAAAGGAGATGAGCAGTTCTTC. Translation: CASSFGLAGKGDEQFF.

V usage is TRBV28 and J usage is TRBJ2-2, with D maybe TRBD1 (5 bases). V was pared by 7 bases and J by 6 bases, with 12 bases between. CDR3 length: 13 residues. Germline V gene data show CDR1 as MDHEN and CDR2 as SYDVKM. The CDR3 coding sequence is TGTGCCAGCAAAGTCAGGGATCCCGGGGAGCTGTTTTTT. It encodes CASKVRDPGELFF.

The chain uses TRBV20-1 and TRBJ1-2; 7 nucleotides match TRBD1. Germline assignment: CDR1 DFQATT and CDR2 SNEGSKA (reference sequence). The junction had 4 bases not matched to a gene; V was cut back by 7 bases and J by 2 bases. This CDR3 region has 12 residues. The CDR3 here is CSGPTGNYGYTF. The CDR3 DNA reads TGCAGTGGCCCGACAGGGAACTATGGCTACACCTTC.

A single count supports this clonotype. V gene TRBV7-8 combines with J gene TRBJ2-5; 10 bases align to TRBD1. CDR3 length equals 15 residues. J was trimmed by 5 bases and V by 5 bases; bases with no gene match: 8. The germline gives CDR1 SGHVS, CDR2 FQNEAQ. For the CDR3, the DNA is TGTGCCAGCAGCCAGACAGGGGGCGCTGAGGAGACCCAGTACTTC. Translated: CASSQTGGAEETQYF.

The genes are TRBV6-5 and TRBJ1-4; D not certain. Looked up from germline, CDR1 is MNHEY and CDR2 is SVGAGI. Trimming removed 4 bases at V and 3 bases at J, with 15 bases between. This CDR3 has 16 amino acids. The CDR3 region is CASSLGSRAANEKLFF. DNA for the CDR3: TGTGCCAGCAGTTTAGGATCACGGGCGGCTAATGAAAAACTGTTTTTT.

At least ten counts were recorded for this clonotype. The chain has TRBV7-2 and TRBJ1-5; a weak D match, TRBD1 (5 bases). CDR3 length: 15 residues. Germline lookup yields CDR1 SGHTA and CDR2 FQGNSA. V lost 9 bases and J 0 bases, leaving 15 bases between the germline ends. The CDR3 here is CASRHGGYSNQPQHF. The CDR3 DNA reads TGTGCCAGTCGCCACGGGGGATATAGCAATCAGCCCCAGCATTTT.

The V call is TRBV13, the J call TRBJ1-2, with 8 bases identical to TRBD1. J lost 0 bases, V lost 5 bases, and 11 bases had no gene match. Germline CDR1 and CDR2: PRHDT and FYEKMQ (reference sequence). This CDR3 comprises 17 residues. The CDR3 nucleotides read TGTGCCAGCAGCCCGGGGTCTGGGACAGGACCTAACTATGGCTACACCTTC. Encoded protein: CASSPGSGTGPNYGYTF. Combining the CDR3 with reference TRBV13 and TRBJ1-2 gives the whole variable domain AAGVIQSPRHLIKEKRETATLKCYPIPRHDTVYWYQQGPGQDPQFLISFYEKMQSDKGSIPDRFSAQQFSDYHSELNMSSLELGDSALYFCASSPGSGTGPNYGYTFGSGTRLTVV.

The V and J genes are TRBV28 and TRBJ2-3, with D possibly TRBD2 on 6 matching bases. This CDR3 comprises 15 residues. Germline assignment: CDR1 MDHEN and CDR2 SYDVKM. V was clipped by 8 bases and J by 0 bases, with 15 bases between them. The CDR3 region has the DNA TGTGCCAGCTCCGATAGCGGTACTAGCACAGATACGCAGTATTTT. This translates into CASSDSGTSTDTQYF.

The chain recombines TRBV19 with TRBJ1-2; TRBD1 is a possible D gene (5 bases). Germline assignment: CDR1 LNHDA and CDR2 SQIVND (reference sequence). The CDR3 length is 13 residues. Trimming stripped 8 bases from V and 4 bases from J, with 14 bases between. The CDR3 is CASWDRRTYGYTF. The CDR3 DNA reads TGTGCCAGTTGGGACCGCCGCACCTATGGCTACACCTTC.

The chain links TRBV11-2 to TRBJ1-1, with unresolved D. Trimming took off 5 bases at V and 4 bases at J, with 14 bases between the two ends. Germline assignment: CDR1 SGHAT and CDR2 FQNNGV. The CDR3 consists of 14 residues. CDR3 in amino acids: CASSHGRGTTEAFF. The CDR3 DNA sequence: TGTGCCAGCAGCCACGGCCGGGGAACCACTGAAGCTTTCTTT.

Only a few counts were recorded for this clonotype. The chain links TRBV4-1 to TRBJ2-7; D is ambiguous. V lost 1 base and J 2 bases, leaving 9 bases between the germline ends. The CDR3 is made up of 14 amino acids. Germline CDR1 MGHRA, CDR2 YSYEKL. The CDR3: CASSQGPLTYEQYF. The DNA for the CDR3 is TGCGCCAGCAGCCAAGGGCCTTTAACCTACGAGCAGTACTTC.

The chain carries TRBV6-1 and TRBJ1-2, with 8 bases that match TRBD1. This CDR3 has 17 residues. Germline loops: CDR1 MNHNS, CDR2 SASEGT. V gave up 4 bases and J gave up 5 bases; unmatched junction bases: 15. The CDR3 reads CASSVPTGTGFLYGYTF. In nucleotides, the CDR3 is TGTGCCAGCAGTGTTCCCACCGGGACAGGCTTTCTTTATGGCTACACCTTC.